One and the same sample provided the 23 T cell receptor beta chains below, sequenced in a study of cytomegalovirus exposure and HLA in healthy donors. The PCR had 60 Vbeta and 13 Jbeta primers. Generated by immunoSEQ multiplex PCR, the TCRdb table keeps only in-frame clones and is missing some. The table shows about 41,000 clones, with approximately 84% occurring only once. The material sequenced was PBMCs. The origin of the receptors is a man aged 45-65 years in good health and CMV-seronegative.

On this clone: A read error may produce the germline difference seen at one junction end. The chain employs TRBV7-9 and TRBJ2-2, with D perhaps matching TRBD1 (6 bases). Germline lookup yields CDR1 SEHNR and CDR2 FQNEAQ (reference sequence). This CDR3 contains 15 residues. The DNA of the CDR3 is TGTTCCAGCAGCCGATACAGGGTCGGGACCGGGGAGCTGTTTTTT. It yields the protein CSSSRYRVGTGELFF.

This rearrangement joins TRBV5-1 to TRBJ2-5, with D hard to call. CDR3 length: 15 residues. Trimming shortened V by 4 bases and J by 2 bases, and 15 bases separated the two germline ends. The V gene's germline CDR1 is SGHRS and CDR2 YFSETQ. This chain's CDR3 is CASSPQTGGQETQYF. The CDR3 DNA sequence: TGCGCCAGCAGCCCCCAGACGGGTGGGCAAGAGACCCAGTACTTC. Drawing the rest from reference TRBV5-1 and TRBJ2-5, the complete variable domain is KAGVTQTPRYLIKTRGQQVTLSCSPISGHRSVSWYQQTPGQGLQFLFEYFSETQRNKGNFPGRFSGRQFSNSRSEMNVSTLELGDSALYLCASSPQTGGQETQYFGPGTRLLVL.

This chain links TRBV5-6 with TRBJ1-2, with D tentatively TRBD1 (6 bases). V was cut by 0 bases and J by 2 bases, with 11 bases left in between. The CDR3 has 15 residues. In germline, CDR1 is SGHDT, CDR2 YYEEEE. CDR3 loop: CASSLAPGANYGYTF. The CDR3 bases are TGTGCCAGCAGCTTGGCGCCAGGGGCCAACTATGGCTACACCTTC.

CDR3 residues: CAWSPGQGVGYTF. CDR3 in DNA: TGTGCCTGGAGTCCCGGGCAGGGCGTTGGCTACACCTTC. The chain has TRBV30 and TRBJ1-2, with a tentative D call TRBD1 (5 bases). Germline V gene lookup returns CDR1 GTSNPN and CDR2 SVGIG (reference sequence). The V and J ends lost 2 bases and 7 bases respectively, with 14 bases between them. The CDR3 extends over 13 amino acids.

This chain uses TRBV7-2 with TRBJ2-3; 9 positions agree with TRBD2. CDR3 length: 17 residues. The germline gives CDR1 SGHTA, CDR2 FQGNSA. J lost 6 bases, V lost 4 bases, and 14 bases had no gene match. In nucleotides, the CDR3 is TGTGCCAGCAGCTATGTGGTAGCGGGGGTGTCTTTGGATACGCAGTATTTT. Amino acid sequence: CASSYVVAGVSLDTQYF.

The chain uses TRBV6-6 and TRBJ2-5; D gene ambiguous. V lost 2 bases and J 1 base, leaving 5 bases between the germline ends. The CDR3 length is 13 residues. Germline lookup yields CDR1 MNHNY and CDR2 SVGAGI (reference sequence). The CDR3: CASSYQFQETQYF. CDR3 in DNA: TGTGCCAGCAGTTACCAGTTCCAAGAGACCCAGTACTTC.

The chain recombines TRBV6-5 with TRBJ1-5; a possible D gene is TRBD1 (6 bases). Trimming took 6 bases from V and 4 from J, leaving 16 bases between them. In germline, CDR1 is MNHEY, CDR2 SVGAGI. The CDR3 contains 15 residues. CDR3: CASRMTGNSNQPQHF. The CDR3 nucleotides are TGTGCCAGCAGGATGACAGGTAATTCGAATCAGCCCCAGCATTTT.

This sequence joins TRBV5-1 and TRBJ2-5; 7 bases agree with TRBD2. The J call may be faulty, since TRBJ2-7 better matches the DNA end. Germline lookup yields CDR1 SGHRS and CDR2 YFSETQ. This CDR3 spans 15 amino acids. The CDR3 loop reads CASSLGPSGTYEQYF. CDR3 bases: TGCGCCAGCAGCTTGGGTCCTAGCGGAACCTACGAGCAGTACTTC.

The rearrangement joins TRBV6-1 to TRBJ1-2, with a weak D call TRBD1 (6 bases). Germline assignment: CDR1 MNHNS and CDR2 SASEGT. Trimming took off 7 bases at V and 8 bases at J, with 14 bases between the two ends. The CDR3 loop spans 12 amino acids. CDR3 nucleotides: TGTGCCAGCATCGACGGGGGGCGAGGCTACACCTTC. Protein sequence: CASIDGGRGYTF.

This chain joins TRBV9 and TRBJ2-2, with D possibly being TRBD1 (6 bases). From germline, CDR1 is SGDLS and CDR2 YYNGEE. The V gene lost 3 bases and the J gene lost 3 bases, with 21 bases spanning the gap. This CDR3 is 18 amino acids long. CDR3 nucleotides: TGTGCCAGCAGCGGCGCTTACAGGGTGGGCAGATACACCGGGGAGCTGTTTTTT. Its translation is CASSGAYRVGRYTGELFF.

This chain joins TRBV6-6 and TRBJ2-5; D remains ambiguous. Germline V lookup: CDR1 MNHNY, CDR2 SVGAGI (reference sequence). The CDR3 loop spans 14 amino acids. V was cut by 0 bases and J by 4 bases, with 9 bases left in between. The chain's CDR3 is CASSYSSVRETQYF. In nucleotides, the CDR3 is TGTGCCAGCAGTTACTCGTCGGTGCGAGAGACCCAGTACTTC.

This clone has just a few counts. The rearrangement uses TRBV19 and TRBJ2-2; 9 bases line up with TRBD1. The CDR3 spans 17 residues. Germline CDR1 reads LNHDA; CDR2 reads SQIVND (reference sequence). Trimming at V came to 4 bases and at J to 4 bases, leaving 10 bases not matched to a gene. CDR3 region: CASSTTGGALSTGELFF. The CDR3 DNA sequence: TGTGCCAGTAGTACCACAGGGGGCGCCTTAAGCACCGGGGAGCTGTTTTTT. The whole variable domain, filled in from reference TRBV19 and TRBJ2-2, reads DGGITQSPKYLFRKEGQNVTLSCEQNLNHDAMYWYRQDPGQGLRLIYYSQIVNDFQKGDIAEGYSVSREKKESFPLTVTSAQKNPTAFYLCASSTTGGALSTGELFFGEGSRLTVL.

The gene calls are TRBV7-2 and TRBJ1-3; tentatively, D is TRBD1 (5 bases). With 1 base removed from V and 2 bases from J, the gap between germline ends came to 15 bases. Germline V gene data show CDR1 as SGHTA and CDR2 as FQGNSA. The CDR3 runs 17 residues. The chain's CDR3 is CASSLDLWGRPGNTIYF. The CDR3 DNA sequence: TGTGCCAGCAGCTTAGACCTCTGGGGCAGGCCTGGAAACACCATATATTTT.

The CDR3 nucleotides read TGTGCCAGCAGGAGGACAGGGGGTGGTTTAGCTTTCTTT. It yields the protein CASRRTGGGLAFF. This rearrangement joins TRBV2 to TRBJ1-1, with TRBD1 identical over 10 bases. This CDR3 has 13 amino acids. The germline CDR1 and CDR2 sequences are SNHLY and FYNNEI. With V trimmed by 6 bases and J by 10 bases, 8 bases remained unmatched.

The rearrangement uses TRBV10-3 and TRBJ2-7; 12 nucleotides line up with TRBD1. Germline V gene data show CDR1 as ENHRY and CDR2 as SYGVKD. The V segment lost 5 bases and the J segment 4 bases; nucleotides outside the gene matches: 9. This CDR3 is built from 16 residues. DNA for the CDR3: TGTGCCATCAGTATCACCGGGACAGGGGGCGGGTACGAGCAGTACTTC. Translated, it gives CAISITGTGGGYEQYF.

For this clone: This sample includes further DNA sequences coding for the same CDR3. This rearrangement joins TRBV4-2 to TRBJ2-2; TRBD2 matches 7 bases. Germline CDR1 and CDR2: LGHNA and YNFKEQ. V trimming: 0 bases; J trimming: 8 bases; junction bases outside the gene matches: 6. The length of the CDR3 is 15 residues. CDR3 protein: CASSQEGGTAGELFF. CDR3 bases: TGTGCCAGCAGCCAAGAGGGGGGGACTGCGGGGGAGCTGTTTTTT.

The genes are TRBV7-8 and TRBJ1-2; D is unresolved. The CDR3 is 14 amino acids. Trimming left V 5 bases short and J 6 bases short, with 16 bases between. Germline CDR1 and CDR2: SGHVS and FQNEAQ. This CDR3 is CASSRTREFDGYTF. CDR3 sequence (DNA): TGTGCCAGCAGCCGCACGAGGGAGTTTGATGGCTACACCTTC. Supplemented by reference TRBV7-8 and TRBJ1-2, the full variable domain reads GAGVSQSPRYKVAKRGQDVALRCDPISGHVSLFWYQQALGQGPEFLTYFQNEAQLDKSGLPSDRFFAERPEGSVSTLKIQRTQQEDSAVYLCASSRTREFDGYTFGSGTRLTVV.

The genes are TRBV27 and TRBJ2-3, with 8 bases fitting TRBD1. CDR3 length: 12 residues. Germline V CDR1 and CDR2: MNHEY, SMNVEV (reference sequence). J was trimmed by 11 bases and V by 0 bases; bases with no gene match: 1. CDR3 coding DNA: TGTGCCAGCAGTTTATCCGGGACAGGGCAGTATTTT. Encoded protein: CASSLSGTGQYF.

The chain uses TRBV19 and TRBJ1-5, with TRBD1 matching 7 bases. The V gene end was trimmed by 6 bases and the J gene end by 0 bases; junction bases not matched to a gene: 5. This CDR3 spans 15 amino acids. Germline-derived CDR1 and CDR2 are LNHDA and SQIVND (reference sequence). The CDR3 coding sequence is TGTGCCAGTAGCCCCTGGACAGGTAGCAATCAGCCCCAGCATTTT. It codes for CASSPWTGSNQPQHF.

The V gene is TRBV7-9, the J gene TRBJ2-5; 7 nucleotides align to TRBD1. The CDR3 length is 13 residues. CDR1 and CDR2 (germline): SEHNR, FQNEAQ (reference sequence). J was trimmed by 4 bases and V by 5 bases; bases with no gene match: 4. The CDR3 DNA is TGTGCCAGCAGCCGAAGGACAGGAGAGACCCAGTACTTC. As protein: CASSRRTGETQYF.

The chain uses TRBV6-1 and TRBJ1-5; 7 positions match TRBD1. Trimming removed 6 bases from V and 2 bases from J; junction bases left unmatched: 4. From germline, CDR1 is MNHNS and CDR2 SASEGT. The CDR3 consists of 14 residues. CDR3 region: CASSWTGGNQPQHF. The CDR3 DNA sequence: TGTGCCAGCAGCTGGACAGGCGGCAATCAGCCCCAGCATTTT.

The chain combines TRBV4-1 with TRBJ2-6; TRBD1 aligns across 9 bases. The V and J ends lost 4 bases and 3 bases, in that order; junction bases with no gene match: 4. Looked up from germline, CDR1 is MGHRA and CDR2 is YSYEKL. The CDR3 loop spans 16 amino acids. The CDR3 protein is CASSRGTGNGANVLTF. The CDR3 DNA is TGCGCCAGCAGCCGCGGGACAGGGAATGGGGCCAACGTCCTGACTTTC.

The rearrangement uses TRBV5-1 and TRBJ2-2; D is possibly TRBD2 (6 bases). Germline CDR1 SGHRS, CDR2 YFSETQ. CDR3 length equals 14 residues. The V end was cut by 1 base, the J end by 5 bases, with 9 bases between. The CDR3 DNA reads TGCGCCAGCAGCTTGCGGGAGAGAACCGGGGAGCTGTTTTTT. Translating it yields CASSLRERTGELFF.